This T cell receptor beta chain emerged from a study of Tregs in tolerant kidney transplant recipients. Study-wide results and caveats: Few patients were studied, so findings need validation in larger groups.

CDR3 length: 15 residues. V shed 4 bases, J shed 7 bases, and the junction held 7 bases outside the gene matches. Germline CDR1 is SNHLY and CDR2 is FYNNEI. About this clone: Antigen: not known.

The table came from immunoSEQ multiplex PCR; TCRdb's copy has only in-frame clones and leaves some out. The top ten clones hold more than 0.45% of a sample with some 110,000 clones, almost 95% of them seen once. The clonotype comes from a human donor in good health. V is TRBV2 and J is TRBJ1-5, with TRBD1 matching 10 bases. Material: CD4+ T cells from blood. CDR3 coding DNA: TGTGCCAGCAGTGGCCGACAGGGGGCCGGCCAGCCCCAGCATTTT. It specifies CASSGRQGAGQPQHF.